This T cell receptor beta chain was recorded in a study of blood T cell repertoires in COVID-19. This CDR3 has 14 amino acids. Germline V gives CDR1 SGHRS, CDR2 YFSETQ. Deletions cut 2 bases from V and 1 base from J, with 9 bases between. Assay used: immunoSEQ multiplex PCR; TCRdb lists only in-frame clones, some missing. The table shows 75,000 or so clones, with roughly 80% occurring only once. V is TRBV5-1 and J is TRBJ1-1; a possible D gene is TRBD1 (5 bases). Source material: peripheral blood. The clonotype originates from a woman between 65 and 79 years old with acute or convalescent COVID-19. In DNA form, the CDR3 reads TGCGCCAGCAGCTTACAGGCTTCGAACACTGAAGCTTTCTTT. Protein product: CASSLQASNTEAFF.